The 32 T cell receptor beta chains below were found in one sample sequenced in a study of cytomegalovirus exposure and HLA in healthy donors. The PCR made use of 60 Vbeta and 13 Jbeta primers. Clones were read by immunoSEQ multiplex PCR, and TCRdb kept only the in-frame ones, dropping some. The sample has 150,000 to 200,000 clones, around 80% seen once. Sequences were obtained from PBMCs. These receptors were taken from a male donor in good health and CMV-seropositive.

This clone occurred once. The rearrangement uses TRBV10-3 and TRBJ1-6, with 8 bases matching TRBD1. Germline trimming cut 2 bases from V and 7 bases from J; bases unmatched to any gene: 7. This CDR3 is 16 amino acids long. The germline gives CDR1 ENHRY, CDR2 SYGVKD. CDR3 region: CAISERGAGGNSPLHF. Here the CDR3 DNA reads TGTGCCATCAGTGAGCGTGGGGCAGGGGGCAATTCACCCCTCCACTTT.

The chain carries TRBV14 and TRBJ2-3, with D unclear. Germline V lookup: CDR1 SGHDN, CDR2 FVKESK. The CDR3 has 12 residues. V lost 4 bases and J 8 bases, leaving 10 bases between the germline ends. The CDR3 is CASSLPIGTQYF. The CDR3 nucleotides read TGTGCCAGCAGCCTCCCGATCGGTACGCAGTATTTT.

The CDR3 protein is CASRGQGAGELFF. The DNA for the CDR3 is TGTGCCAGCAGAGGACAGGGGGCCGGGGAGCTGTTTTTT. The V gene is TRBV6-5, the J gene TRBJ2-2, with 10 bases matching TRBD1. V lost 6 bases and J lost 6; bases outside the gene matches: 1. Germline-derived CDR1 and CDR2 are MNHEY and SVGAGI. The CDR3 extends over 13 amino acids.

This chain connects TRBV5-1 to TRBJ1-4; D gene uncertain. The CDR3 length is 14 residues. Germline lookup yields CDR1 SGHRS and CDR2 YFSETQ. Trimming pared 3 bases from V and 1 base from J, leaving 7 bases between. The DNA of the CDR3 is TGCGCCAGCAGCTCTGCGGGAACTAATGAAAAACTGTTTTTT. Its protein is CASSSAGTNEKLFF.

J is TRBJ1-6 and V is TRBV6-1, with unresolved D. Germline CDR1 MNHNS, CDR2 SASEGT. CDR3 length equals 15 residues. V gave up 7 bases and J gave up 10 bases, with 20 bases separating them. For the CDR3, the DNA is TGTGCCAGCATAGAGTTTATAACCGCAAACTCACCCCTCCACTTT. It yields the protein CASIEFITANSPLHF.

The J gene is TRBJ1-2, the V gene TRBV6-5; weak D call: TRBD1 (6 bases). CDR3 length: 15 amino acids. With 0 bases removed from V and 2 bases from J, the gap between germline ends came to 10 bases. Germline CDR1 reads MNHEY; CDR2 reads SVGAGI. CDR3 sequence reads: CASSYSAGDNYGYTF. DNA of the CDR3: TGTGCCAGCAGTTACTCGGCAGGGGACAACTATGGCTACACCTTC.

This chain joins TRBV11-3 and TRBJ2-7; no clear D. V gave up 1 base and J gave up 1 base, with 8 bases separating them. The germline gives CDR1 SGHNT, CDR2 YENEEA. The CDR3 totals 14 residues. For the CDR3, the DNA is TGTGCCAGCAGCTTAGCTATGTTATCCTACGAGCAGTACTTC. It codes for CASSLAMLSYEQYF. The whole variable domain, remainder taken from reference TRBV11-3 and TRBJ2-7, is EAGVVQSPRYKIIEKKQPVAFWCNPISGHNTLYWYLQNLGQGPELLIRYENEEAVDDSQLPKDRFSAERLKGVDSTLKIQPAELGDSAVYLCASSLAMLSYEQYFGPGTRLTVT.

V and J are TRBV10-3 and TRBJ2-3; 7 bases line up with TRBD2. CDR1 is ENHRY, CDR2 SYGVKD, per germline. V shed 8 bases, J shed 7 bases, and the junction held 9 bases outside the gene matches. The CDR3 extends over 13 amino acids. As DNA, the CDR3 is TGTGCCATCTGGGGCGGGAGTGGGCATACGCAGTATTTT. It encodes CAIWGGSGHTQYF.

The chain combines TRBV6-1 with TRBJ2-7, with 7 bases fitting TRBD1. The CDR3 has 14 residues. V shed 10 bases and J 0 bases; nucleotides not matched to a gene: 9. Germline V gives CDR1 MNHNS, CDR2 SASEGT. The CDR3 loop is CATQGELGSYEQYF. As DNA, the CDR3 is TGTGCCACCCAGGGGGAGCTGGGCTCCTACGAGCAGTACTTC.

V gene TRBV11-1 combines with J gene TRBJ2-1; D gene ambiguous. The CDR3 loop spans 17 amino acids. V was cut by 1 base and J by 7 bases, with 20 bases left in between. Germline CDR1 reads SGHAT; CDR2 reads FQDESV (reference sequence). The CDR3 reads CASSLVRIRRMDNEQFF. In DNA form, the CDR3 reads TGTGCCAGCAGCTTAGTCCGTATTAGGCGGATGGATAATGAGCAGTTCTTC.

Regarding this clone: One base separates it from a far larger clone, so it is likely a read error. The V and J genes are TRBV4-3 and TRBJ1-1, with no clear D. Germline V gene lookup returns CDR1 LGHNA and CDR2 YSLEER. This CDR3 is 13 amino acids long. Written as DNA, the CDR3 is TGCTCCAGCAGCCCCTTCAGAAACACTGAAGCTTTCTTT. Amino acids: CSSSPFRNTEAFF.

This clone was picked up one time. This chain uses TRBV5-1 with TRBJ2-2; 7 nucleotides line up with TRBD1. The CDR3 is 17 amino acids. V shed 5 bases, J shed 2 bases, and the junction held 12 bases outside the gene matches. Germline CDR1 and CDR2: SGHRS and YFSETQ. CDR3 sequence reads: CASRGSRDSPNTGELFF. The CDR3 DNA follows: TGCGCCAGCAGAGGATCAAGGGACAGTCCAAACACCGGGGAGCTGTTTTTT.

The J gene is TRBJ2-3, the V gene TRBV29-1, with 10 bases aligning to TRBD2. The V and J ends lost 6 bases and 3 bases, in that order; junction bases with no gene match: 6. The CDR3 totals 14 residues. Germline lookup yields CDR1 SQVTM and CDR2 ANQGSEA. The CDR3 nucleotides read TGCAGCGTAGCGGGAGGGGAGGGGACAGATACGCAGTATTTT. Its protein is CSVAGGEGTDTQYF.

The rearrangement uses TRBV11-3 and TRBJ2-3; D might be TRBD2 (7 bases). The CDR3 spans 17 residues. Germline values: CDR1 SGHNT, CDR2 YENEEA. The V and J ends lost 0 bases and 2 bases respectively, with 15 bases between them. CDR3 protein: CASSLDLGGGFTDTQYF. The CDR3 DNA is TGTGCCAGCAGCTTAGATCTAGGGGGGGGCTTCACAGATACGCAGTATTTT.

The chain links TRBV2 to TRBJ2-1; D might be TRBD2 (5 bases). CDR3 length: 11 residues. V shed 7 bases and J shed 7 bases, with 8 bases lying between them. The germline V gene has CDR1 SNHLY and CDR2 FYNNEI. The CDR3 DNA reads TGTGCCAGCACCACTAGTAATGAGCAGTTCTTC. This translates into CASTTSNEQFF.

V gene TRBV19 combines with J gene TRBJ2-2, with D possibly matching TRBD2 (5 bases). Per germline, CDR1 LNHDA and CDR2 SQIVND (reference sequence). This CDR3 contains 15 residues. V gave up 2 bases and J gave up 6 bases, with 13 bases separating them. The CDR3 is CASSITPGVAGELFF. The DNA for the CDR3 is TGTGCCAGTAGTATAACACCCGGGGTGGCCGGGGAGCTGTTTTTT.

The J gene is TRBJ2-2, the V gene TRBV7-3; 9 bases agree with TRBD2. Germline CDR1 reads SGHTA; CDR2 reads FQGTGA. This CDR3 has 14 residues. The trim removed 2 bases at V and 6 bases at J, leaving 1 base unmatched. In DNA form, the CDR3 reads TGTGCCAGCAGCTTAGCGGGGGGGGCCGGGGAGCTGTTTTTT. This translates into CASSLAGGAGELFF.

V gene TRBV1 combines with J gene TRBJ1-1. TRBV1 corresponds to a pseudogene. The length of the CDR3 is 16 residues. CDR3 in DNA: TGCACCAGCAGCCAAGTTCGGGGGGCTGAGGATACTGAAGCTTTCTTT. Its translation is CTSSQVRGAEDTEAFF.

For the CDR3, the DNA is TGTGCCAGCACTCGGGACTCCTTAAGTAGCTCCTACGAGCAGTACTTC. Amino acid sequence: CASTRDSLSSSYEQYF. This sequence joins TRBV28 and TRBJ2-5, with D tentatively TRBD2 (6 bases). The closer fit of TRBJ2-7 to the DNA end suggests the J call may be wrong. Per germline, CDR1 MDHEN and CDR2 SYDVKM. This CDR3 region has 16 residues.

V usage is TRBV29-1 and J usage is TRBJ1-2; the match to TRBD1 covers 11 bases. CDR1 and CDR2 from the germline V gene are SQVTM and ANQGSEA. With V trimmed by 5 bases and J by 7 bases, 3 bases remained unmatched. The CDR3 runs to 12 residues. CDR3 coding DNA: TGCAGCGTTCGGACAGGGGGCGTTGGCTACACCTTC. This codes for CSVRTGGVGYTF. The full variable domain, completed using reference TRBV29-1 and TRBJ1-2, is SAVISQKPSRDICQRGTSLTIQCQVDSQVTMMFWYRQQPGQSLTLIATANQGSEATYESGFVIDKFPISRPNLTFSTLTVSNMSPEDSSIYLCSVRTGGVGYTFGSGTRLTVV.

The V gene is TRBV21-1, the J gene TRBJ2-7; the table gives TRBD2 as D, unverified against the DNA. TRBV21-1 constitutes a pseudogene. CDR3 size: 15 residues. This CDR3 is CASSLRVHGAYEQYF. Written as DNA, the CDR3 is TGTGCCAGCAGCTTGCGTGTACACGGAGCCTACGAGCAGTACTTC.

This chain joins TRBV4-3 and TRBJ2-7; 10 nucleotides agree with TRBD1. With V trimmed by 1 base and J by 3 bases, 0 bases remained unmatched. The CDR3 contains 14 residues. Germline V gives CDR1 LGHNA, CDR2 YSLEER. The CDR3 is CASSQGDRGYEQYF. In DNA, the CDR3 is TGCGCCAGCAGCCAAGGGGACAGGGGCTACGAGCAGTACTTC.

CDR3 sequence reads: CASSLAGKNYGYTF. CDR3 coding DNA: TGTGCCAGCAGCCTCGCCGGGAAGAACTATGGCTACACCTTC. The chain carries TRBV7-8 and TRBJ1-2, with D unresolved. V gave up 5 bases and J gave up 2 bases, with 12 bases separating them. The germline V gene has CDR1 SGHVS and CDR2 FQNEAQ. The CDR3 is made up of 14 amino acids.

The chain uses TRBV9 and TRBJ2-5; 13 bases line up with TRBD2. This CDR3 has 20 amino acids. The V segment lost 0 bases and the J segment 5 bases; nucleotides outside the gene matches: 16. In germline, CDR1 is SGDLS, CDR2 YYNGEE. In DNA, the CDR3 is TGTGCCAGCAGCGTAGCTACGGGAGGGGAGGGGACTAGCGGGGCGGAGACCCAGTACTTC. Amino acids: CASSVATGGEGTSGAETQYF.

This clone was found a few times. CDR3 protein: CASSLDTYEQYF. DNA of the CDR3: TGTGCCAGCAGCTTGGACACCTACGAGCAGTACTTC. The V call is TRBV5-6, the J call TRBJ2-7; D gene ambiguous. CDR3 length: 12 residues. Germline CDR1 SGHDT, CDR2 YYEEEE. V was cut by 0 bases and J by 2 bases, with 3 bases left in between.

The rearrangement joins TRBV11-2 to TRBJ2-5; possible D gene TRBD2, 6 bases. V was clipped by 4 bases and J by 9 bases, with 15 bases between them. The CDR3 is 13 residues long. Per the germline V gene, CDR1 is SGHAT and CDR2 is FQNNGV. CDR3 DNA sequence: TGTGCCAGCAGCTCGCGGGGTACGGAAGCCCAGTACTTC. Its protein is CASSSRGTEAQYF.

The CDR3 sequence is CASSYNGGRNYGYTF. CDR3 coding DNA: TGTGCCAGCAGCTACAACGGGGGTCGAAACTATGGCTACACCTTC. This rearrangement joins TRBV6-5 to TRBJ1-2; D possibly corresponds to TRBD1 (5 bases). This CDR3 is 15 amino acids long. Germline lookup yields CDR1 MNHEY and CDR2 SVGAGI. Trimming removed 6 bases from V and 2 bases from J, with 16 bases in between.

V and J are TRBV7-9 and TRBJ1-2, with D tentatively TRBD1 (5 bases). Between the trimmed V and J ends, which lost 8 bases and 2 bases, there was a span of 18 bases. CDR1 is SEHNR, CDR2 FQNEAQ, per germline (reference sequence). The CDR3 length is 15 residues. The CDR3 spells CASRRTGGENYGYTF. For the CDR3, the DNA is TGTGCCAGCCGTCGAACGGGGGGGGAAAACTATGGCTACACCTTC. Supplemented by reference TRBV7-9 and TRBJ1-2, the full variable domain reads DTGVSQNPRHKITKRGQNVTFRCDPISEHNRLYWYRQTLGQGPEFLTYFQNEAQLEKSRLLSDRFSAERPKGSFSTLEIQRTEQGDSAMYLCASRRTGGENYGYTFGSGTRLTVV.

The chain couples TRBV28 to TRBJ1-5; 8 bases are shared with TRBD1. The CDR3 consists of 16 residues. Trimming removed 5 bases from V and 3 bases from J; junction bases left unmatched: 9. CDR1 and CDR2 (germline): MDHEN, SYDVKM. DNA of the CDR3: TGTGCCAGCAGTACCCCCCGGGACAGGCTCAATCAGCCCCAGCATTTT. This sequence encodes CASSTPRDRLNQPQHF.

V and J are TRBV18 and TRBJ2-2; tentative D call: TRBD1 (5 bases). The CDR3 spans 17 residues. The V gene lost 0 bases and the J gene lost 0 bases, with 11 bases spanning the gap. Germline V gives CDR1 KGHSH, CDR2 LQKENI. CDR3 sequence reads: CASSPPSVGANTGELFF. In DNA form, the CDR3 reads TGTGCCAGCTCACCACCGTCAGTAGGGGCGAACACCGGGGAGCTGTTTTTT.

The V call is TRBV29-1, the J call TRBJ1-1; D is perhaps TRBD1 (5 bases). The V end was cut by 7 bases, the J end by 0 bases, with 12 bases between. Germline V CDR1 and CDR2: SQVTM, ANQGSEA. The CDR3 is 13 amino acids. This CDR3 reads CSATGGMNTEAFF. CDR3 coding DNA: TGCAGCGCGACCGGGGGAATGAACACTGAAGCTTTCTTT.

This sequence joins TRBV28 and TRBJ1-5; 7 bases line up with TRBD1. This CDR3 is 15 amino acids long. The V and J ends lost 5 bases and 7 bases, in that order; junction bases with no gene match: 11. Germline V CDR1 and CDR2: MDHEN, SYDVKM. This CDR3 is CASSSRQGSFQPQHF. In DNA, the CDR3 is TGTGCCAGCAGTAGCCGACAGGGTTCTTTCCAGCCCCAGCATTTT.